These T cell receptor beta chains were read from a single sample in a study of shared clonotypes between healthy human individuals. Measured with immunoSEQ multiplex PCR; TCRdb has only the in-frame clones, and not every one. The data hold just over 2,000,000 clones, with approximately 95% observed a single time. Sample: naive CD4+ T cells sorted from blood. The receptor set was obtained from a man aged 18 to 29 in good health. The CDR3 runs from the conserved cysteine through the conserved F or W. A D gene is named only where the DNA matches it firmly. Part of the rows lack a size; the others show once, few, many or a class for expanded clones.

cdr3_nt cdr3_aa clone_size v_call d_call j_call
TGTGCCAGCAGCGATAAGGGGGCCAACGTCCTGACTTTC CASSDKGANVLTF NA TRBV11-3 NA TRBJ2-6
TGTGCCAGCAGCGTAGGGATGGACAGGGGTAGCGGGGGGAATGAGCAGTTCTTC CASSVGMDRGSGGNEQFF NA TRBV9 NA TRBJ2-1
TGTGCCAGCAGTGTGGCACAAGTCAATCAGCCCCAGCATTTT CASSVAQVNQPQHF NA TRBV2 NA TRBJ1-5
TGTGCCAGTAGATTAGCCGGGACAGGAGTCTACGAGCAGTACTTC CASRLAGTGVYEQYF NA TRBV19 TRBD1 TRBJ2-7
TGCAGCGTTGGAAGTTCCTCCGTCCGCGGCGAGCAGTACTTC CSVGSSSVRGEQYF NA TRBV29-1 NA TRBJ2-7
TGTGCCAGCAGCACGCAGACTAGTAAGTCCGAGCAGTACTTC CASSTQTSKSEQYF NA TRBV7-2 NA TRBJ2-7
TGCGCCAGCAGCTCAGCTGGACAGTGGGGAAACACCATATATTTT CASSSAGQWGNTIYF NA TRBV5-1 NA TRBJ1-3
TGTGCCAGCAGCGTATATTCCCCGACAGATACGCAGTATTTT CASSVYSPTDTQYF NA TRBV9 NA TRBJ2-3
TGCAGCGTTGACAGGGGAGAGCGTGGCTACACCTTC CSVDRGERGYTF NA TRBV29-1 NA TRBJ1-2
TGTGCCAGCAGTTCTACGACAGGGCTATACGAGCAGTACTTC CASSSTTGLYEQYF NA TRBV28 TRBD1 TRBJ2-7
TGTGCCATCAGTGGAAAGGAGAGGACTGAAGCTTTCTTT CAISGKERTEAFF NA TRBV10-3 NA TRBJ1-1
TGTGCCATCAGCCGGACAGGGGAGAACACTGAAGCTTTCTTT CAISRTGENTEAFF once TRBV10-3 TRBD1 TRBJ1-1
TGTGCCAGCAGTCGAAGGGACAGGCAGTTCTTC CASSRRDRQFF NA TRBV6-6 TRBD1 TRBJ2-1
TGTGCTAGTGGTTTGGGAGTGACTAGTGCCCCCTACGAGCAGTACTTC CASGLGVTSAPYEQYF NA TRBV12-5 NA TRBJ2-7
TGTGCCAGCTCACCAGGAGGGGGTGCAGGAAATTCACCCCTCCACTTT CASSPGGGAGNSPLHF NA TRBV18 NA TRBJ1-6
TGCGCCAGCAGCTTGGCGGCTAGCGGGGGGCTCAATGAGCAGTTCTTC CASSLAASGGLNEQFF NA TRBV5-1 TRBD2 TRBJ2-1
TGTGCCAGCAGCGGAACAGGTAGGGCTAATCAGCCCCAGCATTTT CASSGTGRANQPQHF NA TRBV9 NA TRBJ1-5
TGTGCCAGCAGTTACCGGGGGGAGTCTGAAGCTTTCTTT CASSYRGESEAFF NA TRBV6-5 NA TRBJ1-1
TGCGCCAGCAGCCGGCTAGGGAGCAATCAGCCCCAGCATTTT CASSRLGSNQPQHF few TRBV4-1 NA TRBJ1-5
TGTGCCATCAGTGACGGACACACAGCTAACTATGGCTACACCTTC CAISDGHTANYGYTF NA TRBV10-3 NA TRBJ1-2
TGTGCCAGCAGTGATCTGATTGGACAGGGGGCGTATGGCTACACCTTC CASSDLIGQGAYGYTF NA TRBV27 TRBD1 TRBJ1-2
TGCGCCAGCAGCCAAGATTCGAGAGGATACTCTGGAAACACCATATATTTT CASSQDSRGYSGNTIYF NA TRBV4-3 NA TRBJ1-3
TGCGCCAGCAGCCAGTCCCAGGGGACCGGGGAGCTGTTTTTT CASSQSQGTGELFF NA TRBV4-3 NA TRBJ2-2
TGCGCCAGCAGCCAAGATCTGGGGGCTGGAAACACCATATATTTT CASSQDLGAGNTIYF once TRBV4-3 NA TRBJ1-3
TGCAGTACAAGGGTTGGGGTCTACGAGCAGTACTTC CSTRVGVYEQYF NA TRBV29-1 NA TRBJ2-7
TGTGCCAGCAGCTTAGATCGGGCAACAGATACGCAGTATTTT CASSLDRATDTQYF NA TRBV7-2 NA TRBJ2-3
TGTGCACGAAATCCTAGGGGGAGCTCCTACGAGCAGTACTTC CARNPRGSSYEQYF NA TRBV9 NA TRBJ2-7
TGTGCCAGCAGCTTATCTAGCGCCGTGAGTGCTGAGCAGTACTTC CASSLSSAVSAEQYF once TRBV7-2 NA TRBJ2-7
TGCGCCAGCAGCCGTTCCGGGACAGGGACCTACGAGCAGTACTTC CASSRSGTGTYEQYF NA TRBV5-1 TRBD1 TRBJ2-7
TGTGCCAGCAGCTTATCCCTGGCGGTGGCTGAAGCTTTCTTT CASSLSLAVAEAFF NA TRBV11-2 NA TRBJ1-1
TGCGCCAGCAGCCAAGACGCTGCGTTGAGCGGGGCCAACGTCCTGACTTTC CASSQDAALSGANVLTF NA TRBV4-1 NA TRBJ2-6
TGCGCCAGCAGCTTGGAACAGGGGGCAGGGGAGCAGTACTTC CASSLEQGAGEQYF NA TRBV5-1 TRBD1 TRBJ2-7
TGTGCCAGCAGCCTTGGGAGGGCAGAAAAACTGTTTTTT CASSLGRAEKLFF NA TRBV7-2 NA TRBJ1-4
TGTGCCAGCAGTAGCAAGGGCTCGGGCATTCAGTACTTC CASSSKGSGIQYF NA TRBV6-1 NA TRBJ2-4